These 14 T cell receptor gamma chains came from one sample sequenced in a study of γδ T cells in repeated Plasmodium falciparum infection. TCRdb reanalysed the multiplex PCR reads via CATT. The table has roughly 32,000 gamma-chain clones, 1.4% seen once; the top ten hold approximately 19%. Flow sorting of PBMC yielded separate Vgamma9/Vdelta2+ and Vdelta2-negative gammadelta T cell populations for bulk repertoire analysis. Sample: gamma-delta T cells from blood. The receptors were gathered from a pool of human donors (malaria-infected and uninfected, not separated).

This clone was detected ten times or more. A far larger clone is off by one base, so a read error is likely. The sample has other DNA sequences that encode this CDR3 too. The chain uses TRGV2 and TRGJ1 or TRGJ2. There are 13 residues in the CDR3. Germline values: CDR1 EGSNGY, CDR2 YDSYNSKV. The CDR3 DNA sequence: TGTGCCACCTGGGACCTATGGTATTATAAGAAGCTCTTT. As protein: CATWDLWYYKKLF.

Many counts were recorded for this clone. The translation of this DNA and the TCRdb protein of a much larger clone differ at residue 7, probably owing to a read error; the protein shown here is translated from the DNA. The chain has TRGV9 and TRGJ1 or TRGJ2. As TCRdb names no J gene, one was assigned here on the basis of a DNA match to germline. Losses at the gene ends were 0 bases for V and 11 bases for J; bases not matched to a gene: 7. Per germline, CDR1 GITISATS and CDR2 ISYDGTV (reference sequence). The CDR3 length is 12 residues. CDR3 sequence reads: CALWEVKIEKLF. CDR3 nucleotides: TGTGCCTTGTGGGAGGTGAAAATCGAGAAACTCTTT.

This clone appeared many times. TCRdb's protein, taken from a much larger clone, differs from this DNA's translation at residue 3, likely owing to a read error; the protein displayed comes from the DNA. V is TRGV9 and J is TRGJ1 or TRGJ2. In the absence of a J gene in TCRdb, the DNA was matched to germline to assign it here. The V gene end was trimmed by 11 bases and the J gene end by 4 bases; junction bases not matched to a gene: 5. CDR1 GITISATS and CDR2 ISYDGTV come from the germline V gene (reference sequence). This CDR3 is built from 10 residues. The CDR3 reads CASKYYKKLF. The CDR3 DNA reads as TGTGCCTCGAAGTATTATAAGAAACTCTTT.

For this clone: TCRdb's listed protein matches a much larger clone and diverges from this DNA's translation at residue 13, likely through a read error; the protein shown comes from the DNA. The chain carries TRGV9 and TRGJP. The J gene was missing in TCRdb and was found by matching the end of the DNA to germline. Germline loops: CDR1 GITISATS, CDR2 ISYDGTV (reference sequence). The CDR3 sequence is 16 residues long. The DNA for the CDR3 is TGTGCCTTGTGGGAGTTTAAAGAGTTGGGCAAAAAAGTCAAGGTATTT. Translation gives CALWEFKELGKKVKVF.

This clone has just a few counts. The protein in TCRdb stems from a much larger clone and differs at residue 11 from this DNA's translation, likely a read error; here the protein is translated from the DNA. The rearrangement uses TRGV3 and TRGJ1 or TRGJ2. The J gene was not available in TCRdb and was assigned here by matching the DNA to germline segments. The CDR3 is made up of 14 amino acids. Germline CDR1 is VTNTFY and CDR2 is YDVSTARD (reference sequence). The CDR3, as DNA: TGTGCCACCTGGGACAGGCCGAATTATTATAGGAAACTCTTT. This encodes CATWDRPNYYRKLF.

In the case of this clone: TCRdb pairs this DNA with a much larger clone's protein that differs at residue 17, likely a read error; the protein shown was translated from the DNA. The V and J genes are TRGV4 and TRGJ1 or TRGJ2. The CDR3 contains 19 residues. Germline lookup yields CDR1 EGSTGY and CDR2 YDSYTSSV. The CDR3 DNA reads TGTGCCACCTGGGATGGACTAGAGTGGATGCACGATTCTTATTATAAGAACCTCTTT. This sequence encodes CATWDGLEWMHDSYYKNLF.

Many counts were recorded for this clone. The CDR3 region is CATWDGRRNYKKLF. The CDR3 DNA follows: TGTGCCACCTGGGATGGGCGAAGGAATTATAAGAAACTCTTT. The V gene is TRGV4, the J gene TRGJ1 or TRGJ2. The CDR3 spans 14 residues. Germline loops: CDR1 EGSTGY, CDR2 YDSYTSSV. V lost 0 bases and J lost 5; bases outside the gene matches: 7.

There are many counts of this clone. This could be a read error, since a much larger clone is one nucleotide away. The V call is TRGV9, the J call TRGJ1 or TRGJ2. Germline CDR1 and CDR2: GITISATS and ISYDGTV (reference sequence). With 4 bases clipped from V and 11 bases from J, the junction kept 8 bases outside the gene matches. The CDR3 totals 11 residues. CDR3: CALWDSGQKLF. The CDR3 DNA follows: TGTGCCTTGTGGGATTCGGGTCAGAAACTCTTT.

About this clone itself: The amino acid sequence in TCRdb belongs to a much larger clone and departs from this DNA's translation at residue 11, likely a sequencing read error; the sequence shown is translated from the DNA. No J gene was named, though the V gene is TRGV5. The germline V gene encodes CDR1 VINAFY and CDR2 YDVSNSKD. This CDR3 has 13 amino acids. Here the CDR3 DNA reads TGTGCCACCTGGGACAGGCCTGTTTGGATCAGGACGTTT. This codes for CATWDRPVWIRTF.

This clone was recorded many times. TCRdb lists the protein of a much larger clone for this DNA, which differs at residue 6, so this is likely a read error; the protein given here is translated from the DNA itself. The gene calls are TRGV9 and TRGJ1 or TRGJ2. CDR3 length: 10 residues. The trim removed 7 bases at V and 11 bases at J, leaving 8 bases unmatched. Germline V gives CDR1 GITISATS, CDR2 ISYDGTV (reference sequence). Here the CDR3 DNA reads TGTGCCTTGTGTCTGAGAGAGAAACTCTTT. Its protein is CALCLREKLF.

This clone has only a few counts. A far larger clone is one nucleotide away, so this likely arose from a read error. This sample includes further DNA sequences coding for the same CDR3. This chain joins TRGV9 and TRGJP. TCRdb leaves out the J gene; it was filled in here by matching the DNA to germline. This CDR3 has 18 amino acids. The germline V gene has CDR1 GITISATS and CDR2 ISYDGTV (reference sequence). The CDR3 DNA is TGTGCCCTGTGGGAGGTGCATGGAGGAGAGTTGGGCAAAAAAATCAAGGTATTT. Its translation is CALWEVHGGELGKKIKVF.

As for this clone: This likely stems from a read error, as it lies one base from a far larger clone. In the same sample, other DNA sequences code for this CDR3. The rearrangement links TRGV9 to TRGJP. TCRdb carries no J gene annotation; the J gene was assigned here by matching the DNA with germline. The CDR3 consists of 17 residues. Germline-derived CDR1 and CDR2 are GITISATS and ISYDGTV (reference sequence). V dropped 0 bases and J dropped 7; count of bases not matched to a gene: 6. DNA of the CDR3: TGTGCCTTGTGGGAGGTGACCATCGAGTTGGGCAAAAAAATCAAGGTATTT. Translated: CALWEVTIELGKKIKVF.

As for this clone: It is likely a read error: a sequence one base away is far more abundant. This sample includes further DNA sequences coding for the same CDR3. CDR3 protein: CATWDSHPKKLF. CDR3 nucleotide sequence: TGTGCCACCTGGGACAGCCACCCCAAGAAACTCTTT. The chain links TRGV5 to TRGJ1 or TRGJ2. Here the J gene was assigned by germline matching of the DNA, as TCRdb has none. This CDR3 has 12 residues. The V gene end was trimmed by 1 base and the J gene end by 10 bases; junction bases not matched to a gene: 7. Germline V gives CDR1 VINAFY, CDR2 YDVSNSKD.

Concerning this clone itself: It differs at one base from a far larger clone, so likely a read error. Other nucleotide sequences in the sample specify the same CDR3. The gene calls are TRGV9 and TRGJ1 or TRGJ2. The J gene is not listed in TCRdb, so it was assigned here from a DNA match to germline. The CDR3 runs to 11 residues. Germline-derived CDR1 and CDR2 are GITISATS and ISYDGTV (reference sequence). CDR3 sequence reads: CALWDPRRKLF. The CDR3 DNA follows: TGCGCCTTGTGGGATCCGAGGCGGAAACTCTTT.